This T cell receptor beta chain was sequenced during a study of cytomegalovirus exposure and HLA in healthy donors. Study-level points and caveats: A later examination showed that TCR association rates differed by HLA locus, with DRB1 most and HLA-C fewest.

PCR amplification relied on 60 Vbeta primers (plus 13 Jbeta primers). Some clones are missing from TCRdb's copy, which holds only in-frame ones; the method was immunoSEQ multiplex PCR. The sample includes 120,000 or so clones, more than 60% of them seen just once. A remark on this clone: Its antigen is currently unknown.

With 5 bases removed from V and 0 bases from J, the gap between germline ends came to 14 bases. CDR1 is MNHEY, CDR2 SVGAGI, per germline. The CDR3 totals 15 residues. Sequencing used PBMCs. The clonotype comes from a woman between 40 and 50 years old in good health and CMV-seronegative. The chain carries TRBV6-5 and TRBJ2-7; maybe TRBD2 (6 bases). As DNA, the CDR3 is TGTGCCAGCAGTGGCCCGGGGGTTTCCTCCTACGAGCAGTACTTC. Protein product: CASSGPGVSSYEQYF.